The clone carrying this TCR beta chain showed up many times. Its cognate antigen is unknown. This entry is derived from a study of T cells in Graves' hyperthyroidism and ophthalmopathy. Study findings and constraints: With a median lead of approximately six months before onset, the model predicted ophthalmopathy.

Germline trimming cut 3 bases from V and 5 bases from J; bases unmatched to any gene: 9. The CDR3 runs to 15 residues. Germline V gives CDR1 SGHRS, CDR2 YFSETQ. TCR beta CDR3 regions were amplified from RNA transcripts. A set of HTBI primers served as the primers for a first-round RT-PCR of the TCR CDR3. TCRdb re-analysed the multiplex PCR reads in MiXCR, keeping a single row per CDR3 protein. This sample has more than 500,000 distinct CDR3 sequences, with 35% to 50% found just once. Thyroid ultrasound and orbital computed tomography, with clinical symptoms and serum thyroxine and TRAb, informed diagnoses.

The receptor's source is an adult woman with Graves' disease, either hyperthyroidism or ophthalmopathy (not recorded which). The chain joins TRBV5-1 to TRBJ2-5, with TRBD1 matching over 8 bases. The sequenced sample was peripheral blood or thyroid tissue (not recorded which). The CDR3 DNA reads TGCGCCAGCAGCTACCAGGGGGCGCCTGGGGAGACCCAGTACTTC. This sequence encodes CASSYQGAPGETQYF.